This entry is about one T cell receptor beta chain. Its antigen is unknown. This record belongs to a study of graft-versus-host responses after intestinal transplantation. Across the study: Each transplant was multivisceral, liver-intestinal, or isolated intestinal. Anti-thymocyte globulin served as induction for all recipients, who then took tacrolimus and steroids for 3 to 4 years. Notes on the study in general: GvH clones occurred in recipient marrow; some first appeared in ileum or blood. The study associated peak circulating GvH clone levels with early post-transplant HvG declines.

Produced via immunoSEQ multiplex PCR; TCRdb's table is partial and in-frame only. The data contain approximately 90,000 clones, roughly 80% of them singletons. The germline CDR1 and CDR2 sequences are LNHDA and SQIVND (reference sequence). The CDR3 extends over 15 amino acids. Trimming removed 7 bases from V and 5 bases from J; junction bases left unmatched: 11. Specimen: unstimulated CD4+ T cells sorted from spleen or lymph node cells, collected before intestinal transplant. V is TRBV19 and J is TRBJ1-5; the match to TRBD1 covers 7 bases. This TCR came from a human donor who received an intestinal transplant. Here the CDR3 reads CASTEGGQVDQPQHF. The CDR3 DNA is TGTGCCAGTACCGAAGGAGGACAGGTGGATCAGCCCCAGCATTTT.